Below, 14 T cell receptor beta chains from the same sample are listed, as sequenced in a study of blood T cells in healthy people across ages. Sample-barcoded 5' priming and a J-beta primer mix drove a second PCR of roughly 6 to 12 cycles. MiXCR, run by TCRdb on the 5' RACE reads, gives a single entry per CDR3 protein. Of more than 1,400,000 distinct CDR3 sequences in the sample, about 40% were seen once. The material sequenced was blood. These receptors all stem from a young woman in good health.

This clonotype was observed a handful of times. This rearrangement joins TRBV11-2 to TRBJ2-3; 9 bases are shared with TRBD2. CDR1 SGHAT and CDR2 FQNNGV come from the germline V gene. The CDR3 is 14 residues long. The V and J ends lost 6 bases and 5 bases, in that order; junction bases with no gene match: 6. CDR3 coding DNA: TGTGCCAGCAGTTACATAGCGGGGGAAGATACGCAGTATTTT. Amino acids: CASSYIAGEDTQYF.

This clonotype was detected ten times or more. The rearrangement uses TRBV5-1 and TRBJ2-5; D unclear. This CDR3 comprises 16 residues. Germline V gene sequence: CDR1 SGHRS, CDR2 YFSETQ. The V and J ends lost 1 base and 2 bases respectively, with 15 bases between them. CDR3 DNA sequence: TGCGCCAGCAGCTTGTCCCCGATCGGGCAGCAAGAGACCCAGTACTTC. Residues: CASSLSPIGQQETQYF.

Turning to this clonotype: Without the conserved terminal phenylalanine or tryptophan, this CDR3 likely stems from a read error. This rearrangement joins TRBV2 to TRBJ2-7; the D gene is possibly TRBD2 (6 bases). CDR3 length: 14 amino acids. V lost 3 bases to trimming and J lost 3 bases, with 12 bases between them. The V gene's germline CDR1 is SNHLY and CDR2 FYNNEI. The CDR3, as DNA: TGTGCCAGCAGTGAGAGATGGAGGGGCTACGAGCAGTACTTA. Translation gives CASSERWRGYEQYL.

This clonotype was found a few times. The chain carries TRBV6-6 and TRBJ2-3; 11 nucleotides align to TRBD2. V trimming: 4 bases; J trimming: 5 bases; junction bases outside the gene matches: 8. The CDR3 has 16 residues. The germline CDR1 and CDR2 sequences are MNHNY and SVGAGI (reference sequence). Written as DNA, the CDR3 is TGTGCCAGCAGTTTCGAACTAGCGGGAGTAGGAGATACGCAGTATTTT. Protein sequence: CASSFELAGVGDTQYF.

CDR3 sequence reads: CASSPLGALPHGYTF. The CDR3 DNA sequence: TGTGCCAGCTCACCACTTGGGGCCCTGCCCCATGGCTACACCTTC. V and J are TRBV18 and TRBJ1-2, with D maybe TRBD1 (5 bases). This CDR3 contains 15 residues. The germline gives CDR1 KGHSH, CDR2 LQKENI. V shed 1 base and J shed 6 bases, with 15 bases lying between them.

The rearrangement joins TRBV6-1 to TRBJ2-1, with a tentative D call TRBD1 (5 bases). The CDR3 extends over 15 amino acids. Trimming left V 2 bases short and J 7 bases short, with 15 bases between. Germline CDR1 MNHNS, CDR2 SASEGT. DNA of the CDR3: TGTGCCAGCAGTGAATGGAATGGGGCGCGTAATGAGCAGTTCTTC. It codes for CASSEWNGARNEQFF.

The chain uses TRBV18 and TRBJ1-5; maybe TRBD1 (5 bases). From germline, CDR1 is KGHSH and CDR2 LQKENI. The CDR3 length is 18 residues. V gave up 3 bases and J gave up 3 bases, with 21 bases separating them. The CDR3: CASSPRGDLGISNQPQHF. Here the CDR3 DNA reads TGTGCCAGCTCACCGAGAGGGGATTTGGGGATCTCCAATCAGCCCCAGCATTTT.

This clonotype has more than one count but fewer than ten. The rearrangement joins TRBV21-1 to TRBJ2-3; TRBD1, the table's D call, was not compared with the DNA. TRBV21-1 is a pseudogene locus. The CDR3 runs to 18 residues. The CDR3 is CASSKTVRADRSVDTQYF. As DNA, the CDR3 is TGTGCCAGCAGCAAAACAGTAAGGGCGGACAGGTCGGTCGATACGCAGTATTTT.

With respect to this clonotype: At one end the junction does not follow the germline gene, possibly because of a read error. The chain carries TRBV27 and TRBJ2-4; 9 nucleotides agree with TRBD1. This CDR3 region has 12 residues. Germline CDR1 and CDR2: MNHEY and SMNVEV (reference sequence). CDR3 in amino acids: CASSSRTGELHF. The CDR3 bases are TGTGCCAGCAGCTCCAGGACAGGGGAGCTTCACTTC.

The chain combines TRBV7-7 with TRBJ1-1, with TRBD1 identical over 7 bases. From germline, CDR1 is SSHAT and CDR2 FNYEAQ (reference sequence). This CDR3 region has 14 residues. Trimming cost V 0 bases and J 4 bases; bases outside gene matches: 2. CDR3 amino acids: CASSLAEGATEAFF. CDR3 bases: TGTGCCAGCAGCTTAGCGGAGGGGGCCACTGAAGCTTTCTTT.

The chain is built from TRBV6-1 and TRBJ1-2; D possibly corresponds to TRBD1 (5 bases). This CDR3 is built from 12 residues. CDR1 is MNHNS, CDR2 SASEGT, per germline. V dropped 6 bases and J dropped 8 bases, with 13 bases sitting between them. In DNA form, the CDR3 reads TGTGCCAGCAGGGGACGGACCGTCGGCTACACCTTC. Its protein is CASRGRTVGYTF.

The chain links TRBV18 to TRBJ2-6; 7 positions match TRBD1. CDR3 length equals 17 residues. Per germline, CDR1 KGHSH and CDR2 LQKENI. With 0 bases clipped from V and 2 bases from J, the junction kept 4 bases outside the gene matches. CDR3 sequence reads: CASSPPVTGPGANVLTF. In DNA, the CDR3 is TGTGCCAGCTCACCACCGGTGACAGGGCCTGGGGCCAACGTCCTGACTTTC.

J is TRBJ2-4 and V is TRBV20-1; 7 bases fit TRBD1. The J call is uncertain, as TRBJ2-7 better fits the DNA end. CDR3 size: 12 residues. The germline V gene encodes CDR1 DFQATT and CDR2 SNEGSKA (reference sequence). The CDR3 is CSITGDSYEQYF. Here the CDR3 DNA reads TGCAGTATCACAGGGGACAGTTACGAGCAGTACTTC.

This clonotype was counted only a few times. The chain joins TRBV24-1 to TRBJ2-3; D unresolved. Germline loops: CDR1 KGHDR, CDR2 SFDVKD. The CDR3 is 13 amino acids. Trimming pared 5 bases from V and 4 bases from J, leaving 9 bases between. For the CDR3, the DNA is TGTGCCACCAGTGCCCCGGGCCCAGATACGCAGTATTTT. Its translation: CATSAPGPDTQYF.